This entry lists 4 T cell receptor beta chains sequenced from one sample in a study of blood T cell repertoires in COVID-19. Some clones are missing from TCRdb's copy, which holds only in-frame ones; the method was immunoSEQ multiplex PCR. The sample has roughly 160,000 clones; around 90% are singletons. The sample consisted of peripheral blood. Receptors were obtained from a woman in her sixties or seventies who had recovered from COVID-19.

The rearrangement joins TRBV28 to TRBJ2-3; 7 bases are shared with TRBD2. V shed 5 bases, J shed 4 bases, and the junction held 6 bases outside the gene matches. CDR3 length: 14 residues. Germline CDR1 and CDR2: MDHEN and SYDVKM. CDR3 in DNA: TGTGCCAGCAGTCCGGCGGGGGAGGCAGATACGCAGTATTTT. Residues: CASSPAGEADTQYF.

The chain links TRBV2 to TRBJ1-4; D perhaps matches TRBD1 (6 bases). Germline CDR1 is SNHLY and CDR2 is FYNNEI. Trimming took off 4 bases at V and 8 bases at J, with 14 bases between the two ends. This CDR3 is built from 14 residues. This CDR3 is CASSVQGGIEKLFF. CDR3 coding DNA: TGTGCCAGCAGTGTTCAAGGGGGTATCGAAAAACTGTTTTTT.

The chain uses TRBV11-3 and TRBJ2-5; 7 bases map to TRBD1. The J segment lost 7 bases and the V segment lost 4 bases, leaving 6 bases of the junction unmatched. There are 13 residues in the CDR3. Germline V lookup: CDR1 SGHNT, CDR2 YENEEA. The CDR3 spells CASSSDRTGTQYF. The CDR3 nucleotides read TGTGCCAGCAGCTCGGACAGGACGGGGACCCAGTACTTC.

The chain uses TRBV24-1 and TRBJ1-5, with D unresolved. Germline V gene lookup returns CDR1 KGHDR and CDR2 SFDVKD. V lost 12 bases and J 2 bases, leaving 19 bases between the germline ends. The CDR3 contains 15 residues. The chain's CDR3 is CAPRLQRLGNQPQHF. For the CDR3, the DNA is TGTGCCCCCCGACTTCAAAGGTTGGGCAATCAGCCCCAGCATTTT.